There are many counts of the clone carrying this T cell receptor beta chain. As yet, its antigen is unknown. Unique molecular identifiers were affixed to single, distinct cDNA molecules. TCRdb analysed the 5' RACE reads with MiXCR anew, one entry per CDR3 protein. The table has around 71,000 distinct CDR3 sequences, 9% to 10% seen once. This CDR3 region has 14 residues. Trimming took 3 bases from V and 5 from J; bases not matched to a gene: 2. This sample is drawn from a study of early T cells in non-severe SARS-CoV-2 infection. In the study overall: Unpaired chains resulted from sequencing bulk RNA of unsorted whole blood.

General observations from the study: Lookups in VDJdb leaned toward anti-spike CD8 responses and missed private and CD4 specificities.

The TCR originated in an adult who was a healthcare worker with PCR-confirmed SARS-CoV-2 infection or an uninfected control (not recorded which). V and J are TRBV12-3 or TRBV12-4 and TRBJ2-1, with TRBD2 matching over 9 bases. Sequencing was performed on whole blood, taken at baseline. The CDR3: CASSFPSGNNEQFF. Here the CDR3 DNA reads TGTGCCAGCAGTTTCCCTAGCGGGAACAATGAGCAGTTCTTC.